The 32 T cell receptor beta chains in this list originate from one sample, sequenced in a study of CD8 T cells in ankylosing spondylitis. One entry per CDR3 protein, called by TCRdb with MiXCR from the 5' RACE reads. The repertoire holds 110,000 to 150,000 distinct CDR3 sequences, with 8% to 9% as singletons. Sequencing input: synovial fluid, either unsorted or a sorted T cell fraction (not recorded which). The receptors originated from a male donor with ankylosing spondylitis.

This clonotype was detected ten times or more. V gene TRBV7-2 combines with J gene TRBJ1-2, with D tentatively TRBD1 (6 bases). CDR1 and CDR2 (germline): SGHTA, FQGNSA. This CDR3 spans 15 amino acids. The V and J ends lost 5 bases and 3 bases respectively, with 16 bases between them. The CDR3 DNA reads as TGTGCCAGCAGCGTCCTACTCGGGGGCGACTATGGCTACACCTTC. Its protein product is CASSVLLGGDYGYTF.

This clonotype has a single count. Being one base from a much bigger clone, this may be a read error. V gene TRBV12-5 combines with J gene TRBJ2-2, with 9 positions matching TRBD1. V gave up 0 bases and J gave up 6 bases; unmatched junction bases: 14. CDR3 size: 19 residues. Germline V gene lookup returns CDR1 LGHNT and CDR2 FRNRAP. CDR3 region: CASGLVSDGTGMISGELFF. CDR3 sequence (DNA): TGTGCTAGTGGTTTGGTGAGCGACGGGACAGGGATGATATCCGGGGAGCTGTTTTTT.

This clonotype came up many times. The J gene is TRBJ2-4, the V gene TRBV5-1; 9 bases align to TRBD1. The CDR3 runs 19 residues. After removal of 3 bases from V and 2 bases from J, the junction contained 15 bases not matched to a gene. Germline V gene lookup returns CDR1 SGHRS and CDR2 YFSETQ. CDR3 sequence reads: CASSSSRDREWGSKNIQYF. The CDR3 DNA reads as TGCGCCAGCAGCTCGTCCCGGGACAGGGAATGGGGGTCCAAAAACATTCAGTACTTC. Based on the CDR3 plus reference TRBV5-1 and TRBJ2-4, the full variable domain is KAGVTQTPRYLIKTRGQQVTLSCSPISGHRSVSWYQQTPGQGLQFLFEYFSETQRNKGNFPGRFSGRQFSNSRSEMNVSTLELGDSALYLCASSSSRDREWGSKNIQYFGAGTRLSVL.

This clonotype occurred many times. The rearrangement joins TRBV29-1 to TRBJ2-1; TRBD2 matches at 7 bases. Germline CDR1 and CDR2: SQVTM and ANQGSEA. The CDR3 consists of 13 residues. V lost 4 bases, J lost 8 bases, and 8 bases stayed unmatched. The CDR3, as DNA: TGCAGCGTTGCCGGGAGGCTTGAAGATGAGCAGTTCTTC. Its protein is CSVAGRLEDEQFF.

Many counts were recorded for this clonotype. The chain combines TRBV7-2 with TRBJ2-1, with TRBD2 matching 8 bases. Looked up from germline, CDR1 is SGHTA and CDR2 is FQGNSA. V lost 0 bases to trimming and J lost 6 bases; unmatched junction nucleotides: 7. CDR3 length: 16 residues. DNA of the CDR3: TGTGCCAGCAGCTTAGCGTCCCAGCGGGAGCGCAATGAGCAGTTCTTC. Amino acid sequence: CASSLASQRERNEQFF.

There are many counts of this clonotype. CDR3 sequence: CASSLYRAYTQYF. The CDR3, as DNA: TGTGCCAGCAGCTTATACAGGGCCTATACGCAGTATTTT. J is TRBJ2-3 and V is TRBV11-2; D may be TRBD1 (6 bases). CDR1 and CDR2 from the germline V gene are SGHAT and FQNNGV. Trimming pared 2 bases from V and 7 bases from J, leaving 10 bases between. This CDR3 comprises 13 residues.

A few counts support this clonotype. CDR3 DNA: TGTGCCAGCAGCAAAACAAATAGCGCCTACAATGAGCAGTTCTTC. Its translation: CASSKTNSAYNEQFF. V is TRBV3-1 and J is TRBJ2-1; possibly TRBD2 for D (5 bases). Trimming removed 5 bases at V and 2 bases at J, with 13 bases between. This CDR3 is built from 15 residues. Germline V CDR1 and CDR2: LGHDT, YNNKEL (reference sequence).

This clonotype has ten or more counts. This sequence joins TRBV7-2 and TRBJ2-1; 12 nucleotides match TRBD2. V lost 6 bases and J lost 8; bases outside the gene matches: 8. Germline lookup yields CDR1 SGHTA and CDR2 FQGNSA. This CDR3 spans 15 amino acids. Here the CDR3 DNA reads TGTGCCAGCAGGCCACTAGCGGGAGGTAGGGATGAGCAGTTCTTC. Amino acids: CASRPLAGGRDEQFF.

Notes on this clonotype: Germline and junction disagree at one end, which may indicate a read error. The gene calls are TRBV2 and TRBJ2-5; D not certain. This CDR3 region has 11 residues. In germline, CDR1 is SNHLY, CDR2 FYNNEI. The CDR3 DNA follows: TGTGCCAGCACCGAAGGTACCAGCCCAATCTTC. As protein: CASTEGTSPIF.

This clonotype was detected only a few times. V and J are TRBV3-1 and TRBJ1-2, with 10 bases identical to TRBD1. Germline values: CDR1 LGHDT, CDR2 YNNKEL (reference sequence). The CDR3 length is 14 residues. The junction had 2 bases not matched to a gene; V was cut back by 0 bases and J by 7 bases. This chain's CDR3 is CASSQEGDRGGYTF. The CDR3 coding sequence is TGTGCCAGCAGCCAAGAAGGGGACAGGGGTGGCTACACCTTC.

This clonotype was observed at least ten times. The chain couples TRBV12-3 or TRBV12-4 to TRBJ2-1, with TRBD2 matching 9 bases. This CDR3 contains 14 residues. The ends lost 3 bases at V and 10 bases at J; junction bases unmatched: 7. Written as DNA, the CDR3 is TGTGCCAGCAGTTTGGATCTAGCGGGGAAGGAGCAGTTCTTC. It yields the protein CASSLDLAGKEQFF.

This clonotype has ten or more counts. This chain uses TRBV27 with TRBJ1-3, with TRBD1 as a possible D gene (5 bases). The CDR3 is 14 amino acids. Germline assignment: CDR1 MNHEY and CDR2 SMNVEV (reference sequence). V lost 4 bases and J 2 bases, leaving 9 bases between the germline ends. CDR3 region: CASSWGGAGNTIYF. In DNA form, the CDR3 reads TGTGCCAGCAGTTGGGGGGGAGCTGGAAACACCATATATTTT.

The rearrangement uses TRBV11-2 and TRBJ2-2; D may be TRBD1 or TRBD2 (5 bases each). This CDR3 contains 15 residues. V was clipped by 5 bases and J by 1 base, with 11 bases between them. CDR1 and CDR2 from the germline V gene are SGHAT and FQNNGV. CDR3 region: CASSLGRLNTGELFF. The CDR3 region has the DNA TGTGCCAGCAGCCTGGGACGCTTGAACACCGGGGAGCTGTTTTTT.

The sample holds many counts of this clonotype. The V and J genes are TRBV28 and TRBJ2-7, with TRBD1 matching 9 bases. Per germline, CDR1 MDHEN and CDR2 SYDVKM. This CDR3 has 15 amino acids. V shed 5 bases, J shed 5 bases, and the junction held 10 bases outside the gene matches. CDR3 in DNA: TGTGCCAGCAGTCCCTCGGGACAGGGTGCCCACGAGCAGTACTTC. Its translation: CASSPSGQGAHEQYF.

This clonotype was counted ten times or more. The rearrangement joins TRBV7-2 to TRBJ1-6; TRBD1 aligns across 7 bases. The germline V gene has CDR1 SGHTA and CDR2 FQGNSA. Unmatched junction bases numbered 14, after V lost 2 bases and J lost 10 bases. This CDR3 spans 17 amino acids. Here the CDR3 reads CASSLFSRTGGSSPLHF. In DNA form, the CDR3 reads TGTGCCAGCAGCTTATTTAGCAGGACAGGAGGTTCCTCACCCCTCCACTTT.

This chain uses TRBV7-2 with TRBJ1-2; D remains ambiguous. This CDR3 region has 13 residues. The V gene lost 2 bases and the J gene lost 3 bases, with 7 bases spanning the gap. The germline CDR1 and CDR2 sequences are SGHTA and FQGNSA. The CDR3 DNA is TGTGCCAGCAGCTTACCGGGCTACTATGGCTACACCTTC. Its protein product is CASSLPGYYGYTF.

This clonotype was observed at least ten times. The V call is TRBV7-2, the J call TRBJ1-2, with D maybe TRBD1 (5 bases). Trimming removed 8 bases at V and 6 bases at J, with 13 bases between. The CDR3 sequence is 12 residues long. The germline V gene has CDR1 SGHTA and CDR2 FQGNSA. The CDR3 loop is CASSLRGDGYTF. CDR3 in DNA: TGTGCCAGCTCACTAAGGGGTGATGGCTACACCTTC.

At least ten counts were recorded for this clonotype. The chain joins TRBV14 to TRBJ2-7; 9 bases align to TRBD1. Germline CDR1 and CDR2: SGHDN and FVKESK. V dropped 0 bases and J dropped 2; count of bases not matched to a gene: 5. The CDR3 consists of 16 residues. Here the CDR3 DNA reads TGTGCCAGCAGCCAAGAAGCGTGGACAGGGGCCTACGAGCAGTACTTC. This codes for CASSQEAWTGAYEQYF.

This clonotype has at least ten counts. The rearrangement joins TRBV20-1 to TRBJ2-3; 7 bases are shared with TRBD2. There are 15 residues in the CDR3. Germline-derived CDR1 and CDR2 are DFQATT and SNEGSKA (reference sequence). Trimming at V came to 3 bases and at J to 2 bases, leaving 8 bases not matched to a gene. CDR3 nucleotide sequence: TGCAGTGCTAGCTACAGCGGGAAGGCCACAGATACGCAGTATTTT. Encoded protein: CSASYSGKATDTQYF.

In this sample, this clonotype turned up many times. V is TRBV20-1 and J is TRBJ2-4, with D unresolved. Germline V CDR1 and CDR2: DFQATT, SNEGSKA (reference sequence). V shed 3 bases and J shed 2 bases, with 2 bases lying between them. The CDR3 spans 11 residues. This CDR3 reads CSASTKNIQYF. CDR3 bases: TGCAGTGCTAGTACCAAAAACATTCAGTACTTC.

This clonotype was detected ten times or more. The CDR3 protein is CASSLQGKDTEAFF. The CDR3, as DNA: TGCGCCAGCAGCTTGCAGGGTAAAGACACTGAAGCTTTCTTT. The chain has TRBV5-1 and TRBJ1-1; D perhaps matches TRBD1 (5 bases). Trimming took off 1 base at V and 3 bases at J, with 10 bases between the two ends. Germline-derived CDR1 and CDR2 are SGHRS and YFSETQ. The CDR3 sequence is 14 residues long. Full variable domain (rest looked up from reference TRBV5-1 and TRBJ1-1): KAGVTQTPRYLIKTRGQQVTLSCSPISGHRSVSWYQQTPGQGLQFLFEYFSETQRNKGNFPGRFSGRQFSNSRSEMNVSTLELGDSALYLCASSLQGKDTEAFFGQGTRLTVV.

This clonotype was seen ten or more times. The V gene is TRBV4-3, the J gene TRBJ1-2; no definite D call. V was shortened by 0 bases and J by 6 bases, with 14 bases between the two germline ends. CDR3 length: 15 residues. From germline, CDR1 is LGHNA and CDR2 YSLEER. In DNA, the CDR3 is TGCGCCAGCAGCCAAGAAAGGTATAGGGATAATGGCTACACCTTC. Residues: CASSQERYRDNGYTF.

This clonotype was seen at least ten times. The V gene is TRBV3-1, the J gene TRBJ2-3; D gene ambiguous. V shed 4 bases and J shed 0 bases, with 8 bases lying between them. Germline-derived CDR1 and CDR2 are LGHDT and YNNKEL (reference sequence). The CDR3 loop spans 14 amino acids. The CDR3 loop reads CASSRAQSTDTQYF. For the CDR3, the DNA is TGTGCCAGCAGCCGGGCTCAAAGCACAGATACGCAGTATTTT.

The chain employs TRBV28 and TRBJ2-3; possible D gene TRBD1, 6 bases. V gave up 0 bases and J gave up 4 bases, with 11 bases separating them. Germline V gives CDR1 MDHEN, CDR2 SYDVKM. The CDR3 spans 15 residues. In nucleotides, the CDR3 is TGTGCCAGCAGTTTATGGGGGGCTAGGGCAGATACGCAGTATTTT. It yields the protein CASSLWGARADTQYF. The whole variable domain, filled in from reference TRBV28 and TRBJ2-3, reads DVKVTQSSRYLVKRTGEKVFLECVQDMDHENMFWYRQDPGLGLRLIYFSYDVKMKEKGDIPEGYSVSREKKERFSLILESASTNQTSMYLCASSLWGARADTQYFGPGTRLTVL.

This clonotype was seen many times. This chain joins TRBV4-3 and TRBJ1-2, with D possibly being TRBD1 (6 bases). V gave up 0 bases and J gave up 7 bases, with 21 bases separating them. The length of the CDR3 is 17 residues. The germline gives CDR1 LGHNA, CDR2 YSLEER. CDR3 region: CASSQDFASQVGAGYTF. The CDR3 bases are TGCGCCAGCAGCCAAGATTTCGCCAGCCAAGTGGGGGCTGGCTACACCTTC.

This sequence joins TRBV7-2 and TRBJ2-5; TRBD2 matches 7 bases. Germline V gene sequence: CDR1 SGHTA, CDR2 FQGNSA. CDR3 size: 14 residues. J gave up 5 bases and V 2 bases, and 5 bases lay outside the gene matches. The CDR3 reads CASSLYWGGETQYF. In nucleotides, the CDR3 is TGTGCCAGCAGCTTATATTGGGGAGGGGAGACCCAGTACTTC.

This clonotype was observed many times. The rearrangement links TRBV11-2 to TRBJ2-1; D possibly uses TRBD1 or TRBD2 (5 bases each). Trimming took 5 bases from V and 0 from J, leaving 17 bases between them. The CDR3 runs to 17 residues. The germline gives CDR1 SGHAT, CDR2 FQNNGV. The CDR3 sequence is CASSDGTRGHSYNEQFF. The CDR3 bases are TGTGCCAGCAGCGATGGAACTAGGGGCCACTCCTACAATGAGCAGTTCTTC. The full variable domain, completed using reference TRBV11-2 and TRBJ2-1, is EAGVAQSPRYKIIEKRQSVAFWCNPISGHATLYWYQQILGQGPKLLIQFQNNGVVDDSQLPKDRFSAERLKGVDSTLKIQPAKLEDSAVYLCASSDGTRGHSYNEQFFGPGTRLTVL.

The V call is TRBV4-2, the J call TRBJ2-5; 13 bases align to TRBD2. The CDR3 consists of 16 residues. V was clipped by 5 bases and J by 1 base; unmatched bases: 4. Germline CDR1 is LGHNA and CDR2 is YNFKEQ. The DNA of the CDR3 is TGTGCCAGCAGCTTGGGACTAGCGGGGAGCCAAGAGACCCAGTACTTC. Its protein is CASSLGLAGSQETQYF.

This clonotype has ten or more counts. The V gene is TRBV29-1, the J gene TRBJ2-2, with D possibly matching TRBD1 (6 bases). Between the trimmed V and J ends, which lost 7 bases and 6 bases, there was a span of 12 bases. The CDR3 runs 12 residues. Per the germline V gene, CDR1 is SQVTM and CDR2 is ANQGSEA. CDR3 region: CSGWGRAGELFF. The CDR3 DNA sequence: TGCAGCGGCTGGGGGCGAGCCGGGGAGCTGTTTTTT.

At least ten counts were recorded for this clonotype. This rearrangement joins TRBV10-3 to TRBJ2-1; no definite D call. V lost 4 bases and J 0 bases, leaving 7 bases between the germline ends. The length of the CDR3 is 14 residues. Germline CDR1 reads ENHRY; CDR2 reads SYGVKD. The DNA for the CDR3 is TGTGCCATCAGTGCGGATGGCTCCTACAATGAGCAGTTCTTC. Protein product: CAISADGSYNEQFF.

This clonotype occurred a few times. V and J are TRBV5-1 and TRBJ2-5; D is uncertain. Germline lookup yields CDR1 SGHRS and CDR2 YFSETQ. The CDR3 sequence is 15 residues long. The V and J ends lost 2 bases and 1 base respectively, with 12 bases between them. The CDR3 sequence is CASSFTQTIQETQYF. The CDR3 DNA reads TGCGCCAGCAGCTTTACTCAGACGATCCAAGAGACCCAGTACTTC.

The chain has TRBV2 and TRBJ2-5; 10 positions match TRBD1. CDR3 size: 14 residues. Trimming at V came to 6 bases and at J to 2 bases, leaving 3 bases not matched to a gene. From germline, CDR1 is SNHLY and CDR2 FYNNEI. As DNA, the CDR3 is TGTGCCAGCAGGGGACAGGGGAGACAAGAGACCCAGTACTTC. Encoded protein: CASRGQGRQETQYF.